The present T cell receptor (beta chain) was sequenced within a study of response to subunit inactivated influenza vaccine. TCRdb recomputed calls from the RT-PCR reads with MiXCR, one row per CDR3 protein. This sample has around 500,000 distinct CDR3 sequences, with approximately 9.9% found just once. This clonotype has only a few counts. This material consisted of PBMCs from blood, taken more than 35 days after vaccination. The receptor comes from a man aged 50-60 years who received an inactivated influenza vaccine.

CDR3 protein: CASSLEGGIGTDTQYF. In DNA form, the CDR3 reads TGCGCCAGCAGCTTGGAGGGGGGGATTGGCACAGATACGCAGTATTTT. The chain couples TRBV5-1 to TRBJ2-3; TRBD2 is a possible D gene (7 bases). The CDR3 consists of 16 residues. Trimming stripped 0 bases from V and 1 base from J, with 12 bases between. Germline assignment: CDR1 SGHRS and CDR2 YFSETQ.